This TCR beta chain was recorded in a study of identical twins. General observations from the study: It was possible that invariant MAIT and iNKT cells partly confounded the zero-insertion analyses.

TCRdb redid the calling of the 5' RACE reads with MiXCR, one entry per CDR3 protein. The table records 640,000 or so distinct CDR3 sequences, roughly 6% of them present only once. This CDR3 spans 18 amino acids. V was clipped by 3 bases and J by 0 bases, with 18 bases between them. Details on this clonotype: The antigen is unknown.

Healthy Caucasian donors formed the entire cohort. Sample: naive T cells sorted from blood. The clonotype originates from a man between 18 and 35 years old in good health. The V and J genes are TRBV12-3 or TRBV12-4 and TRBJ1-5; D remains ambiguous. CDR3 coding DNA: TGTGCCAGCAGTTTTCATTCTTTAGGGTCCTATAGCAATCAGCCCCAGCATTTT. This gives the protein CASSFHSLGSYSNQPQHF.